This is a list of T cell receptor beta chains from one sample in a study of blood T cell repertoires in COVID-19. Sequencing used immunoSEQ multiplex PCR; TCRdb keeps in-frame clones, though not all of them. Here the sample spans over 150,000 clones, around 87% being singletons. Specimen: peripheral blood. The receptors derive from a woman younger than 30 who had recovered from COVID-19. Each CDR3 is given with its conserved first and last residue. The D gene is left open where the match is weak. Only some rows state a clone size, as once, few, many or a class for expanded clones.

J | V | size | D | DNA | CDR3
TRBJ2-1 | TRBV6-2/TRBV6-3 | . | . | TGTGCCAGCAGTTCCGCGACTCGGTCCTACAATGAGCAGTTCTTC | CASSSATRSYNEQFF
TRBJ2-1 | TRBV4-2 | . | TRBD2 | TGTGCCAGCAGCCAAGATAGCGGGAGAGGACACAATGAGCAGTTCTTC | CASSQDSGRGHNEQFF
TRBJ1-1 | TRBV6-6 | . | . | TGTGCCAGCAGACAGGCCAAGAACACTGAAGCTTTCTTT | CASRQAKNTEAFF
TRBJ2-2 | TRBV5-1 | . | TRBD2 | TGCGCCAGCAGCTTGGAGGGACTAGCGGGGGGCCTCACCGGGGAGCTGTTTTTT | CASSLEGLAGGLTGELFF
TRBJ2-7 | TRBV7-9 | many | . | TGTGCCAGCAGCTTAGCAACAGGCTACGAGCAGTACTTC | CASSLATGYEQYF
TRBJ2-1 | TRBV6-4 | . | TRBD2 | TGTGCCAGCAGCACAGAGCGGGGGGCCTACAATGAGCAGTTCTTC | CASSTERGAYNEQFF
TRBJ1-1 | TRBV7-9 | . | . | TGTGCCAGCAGCTTAGCCGGGTACCGTTGGGACACTGAAGCTTTCTTT | CASSLAGYRWDTEAFF
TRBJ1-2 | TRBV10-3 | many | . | TGTGCCATCAGCGAAGGGAGGGCCTATGGCTACACCTTC | CAISEGRAYGYTF
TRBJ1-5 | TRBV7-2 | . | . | TGTGCCAGCAGCGCTAGCTTCGGAGGGAGCAATCAGCCCCAGCATTTT | CASSASFGGSNQPQHF
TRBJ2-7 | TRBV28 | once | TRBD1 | TGTGCCAGCAGTTTATGGGGACAGGGGTCGGAGCAGTACTTC | CASSLWGQGSEQYF
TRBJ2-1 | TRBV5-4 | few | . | TGTGCCAGCAGCTTCACTGCGAGCAATGAGCAGTTCTTC | CASSFTASNEQFF
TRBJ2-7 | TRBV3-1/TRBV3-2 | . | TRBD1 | TGTGCCAGCAGCCTTCGACAGGGGGCCTACGAGCAGTACTTC | CASSLRQGAYEQYF
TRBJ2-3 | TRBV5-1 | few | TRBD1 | TGCGCCAGCAGCTTGGACAGGGGGACCCGCTCGATCCCTAGCACAGATACGCAGTATTTT | CASSLDRGTRSIPSTDTQYF
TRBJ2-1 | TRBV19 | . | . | TGTGCCAGTAGTATAGATGGGGGGGCCAGGACCTACAATGAGCAGTTCTTC | CASSIDGGARTYNEQFF
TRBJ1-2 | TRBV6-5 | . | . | TGTGCCAGCAGTTCCCTACCGGCAGGGTCTGGCTACACCTTC | CASSSLPAGSGYTF
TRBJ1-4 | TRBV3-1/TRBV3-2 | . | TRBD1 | TGTGCCAGCAGCCAAGATGTCCGGACAGGGCTAACTAATGAAAAACTGTTTTTT | CASSQDVRTGLTNEKLFF
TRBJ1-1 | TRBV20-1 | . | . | TGCAGTACGGGGGGGGACACTGAAGCTTTCTTT | CSTGGDTEAFF
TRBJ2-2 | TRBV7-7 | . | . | TGTGCTAGCACCCCTGTGAGCGGGAACACCGGGGAGCTGTTTTTT | CASTPVSGNTGELFF
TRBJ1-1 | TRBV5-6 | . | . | TGTGCCAGCAGCAACGGGGGCGGCGGGGGCCTTGAAGCTTTCTTT | CASSNGGGGGLEAFF
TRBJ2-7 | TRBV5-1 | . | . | TGCGCCAGCAGCTTCATACCGGGACAAACCTACGAGCAGTACTTC | CASSFIPGQTYEQYF
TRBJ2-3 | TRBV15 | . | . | TGTGCCACCAGCAGAGATAAGTCGGGTGCAGCCTCGAATACGCAGTATTTT | CATSRDKSGAASNTQYF
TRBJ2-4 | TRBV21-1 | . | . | TGTGCCAGCACCAGGAAAATCAACATTCAGTACTTC | CASTRKINIQYF
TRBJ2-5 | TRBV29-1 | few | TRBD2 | TGCAGCGTTGGCAAGCGGGAGGGCCTTACTCGAGAGACCCAGTACTTC | CSVGKREGLTRETQYF
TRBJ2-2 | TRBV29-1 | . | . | TGCAGCGTTTCTCCGGTCGGGAAGAACACCGGGGAGCTGTTTTTT | CSVSPVGKNTGELFF
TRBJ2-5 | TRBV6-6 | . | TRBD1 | TGTGCCAGCAGTTACGGGACAGACCAAGAGACCCAGTACTTC | CASSYGTDQETQYF
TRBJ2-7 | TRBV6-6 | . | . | TGTGCCAGCAGTCTCGGACAGTACGAGCAGTACTTC | CASSLGQYEQYF
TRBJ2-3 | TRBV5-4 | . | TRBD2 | TGTGCCAGCAGCTCAGGACTAGCGGGAGGGCCGGGTACGCAGTATTTT | CASSSGLAGGPGTQYF
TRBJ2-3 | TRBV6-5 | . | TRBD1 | TGTGCCAGCAGCAAAGGGGGCGGAAGCACAGATACGCAGTATTTT | CASSKGGGSTDTQYF
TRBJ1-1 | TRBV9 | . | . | TGTGCCAGCAGCGTAGCTGGGGCAAGTACTGAAGCTTTCTTT | CASSVAGASTEAFF
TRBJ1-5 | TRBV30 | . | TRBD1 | TGTGCCTGGCAGACAGGGGCTAATCAGCCCCAGCATTTT | CAWQTGANQPQHF